The clone carrying this TCR beta chain has just one count. In the authors' methods: The authors estimated nucleated cell counts from reference gene primer amplification. The method was immunoSEQ multiplex PCR; TCRdb's version includes in-frame clones alone and lacks a portion of them. V, J and clone size reflect that table, while D and trimming were determined from the DNA. Found here are over 150,000 clones, around 90% of them singletons; the top ten hold roughly 0.54%. The sample originates from a study of blood T cell repertoires in COVID-19. Study-level information: Spain, Italy and the United States supplied samples that represented acute and convalescent COVID-19. T cells, B-cell-depleted T cells, or PBMCs provided the cDNA or gDNA that served as material.

The CDR3 length is 14 residues. Germline-derived CDR1 and CDR2 are LNHDA and SQIVND (reference sequence). After removal of 5 bases from V and 8 bases from J, the junction contained 6 bases not matched to a gene. Sequenced input: peripheral blood. The clonotype was recovered from a man aged 50 to 60 with acute or convalescent COVID-19. This chain links TRBV19 with TRBJ1-6; TRBD1 aligns across 7 bases. The chain's CDR3 is CASSLTGTDSPLHF. CDR3 nucleotides: TGTGCCAGTAGTTTGACAGGGACGGATTCACCCCTCCACTTT.